These 30 T cell receptor beta chains share one sample of origin, sequenced in a study of blood T cell repertoires in COVID-19. The data were produced by immunoSEQ multiplex PCR, yet TCRdb's version contains in-frame clones alone and is incomplete. The sample lists a few hundred thousand clones; about 87% were seen once. The material sequenced was peripheral blood. These TCRs come from a man aged 60-69 years who had recovered from COVID-19.

The rearrangement links TRBV5-1 to TRBJ1-3; D is unresolved. V was trimmed by 4 bases and J by 2 bases, leaving 4 bases between them. This CDR3 spans 12 amino acids. Germline CDR1 is SGHRS and CDR2 is YFSETQ. The CDR3: CASSEAGNTIYF. The CDR3 nucleotides are TGCGCCAGCAGCGAGGCTGGAAACACCATATATTTT.

V usage is TRBV9 and J usage is TRBJ2-7, with D unclear. This CDR3 contains 15 residues. Germline values: CDR1 SGDLS, CDR2 YYNGEE. The germline V and J ends were trimmed by 0 bases and 1 base, with 11 bases remaining between them. CDR3 residues: CASSVDGAPSYEQYF. CDR3 bases: TGTGCCAGCAGCGTAGACGGAGCACCTTCCTACGAGCAGTACTTC. Using reference TRBV9 and TRBJ2-7 for the parts outside the CDR3, the full variable domain is DSGVTQTPKHLITATGQRVTLRCSPRSGDLSVYWYQQSLDQGLQFLIQYYNGEERAKGNILERFSAQQFPDLHSELNLSSLELGDSALYFCASSVDGAPSYEQYFGPGTRLTVT.

V gene TRBV5-4 combines with J gene TRBJ1-2; no firm D call. This CDR3 has 15 amino acids. The germline V gene has CDR1 SGHNT and CDR2 YYREEE (reference sequence). V lost 4 bases, J lost 8 bases, and 21 bases lay in between. The CDR3 loop is CASSQISRLSDGYTF. CDR3 DNA: TGTGCCAGCAGCCAGATCTCGAGGCTTAGTGACGGCTACACCTTC.

V usage is TRBV2 and J usage is TRBJ1-1; no reliable D call. Germline assignment: CDR1 SNHLY and CDR2 FYNNEI. The length of the CDR3 is 11 residues. Between the trimmed V and J ends, which lost 7 bases and 10 bases, there was a span of 13 bases. The CDR3 spells CASTPRGLAFF. For the CDR3, the DNA is TGTGCCAGCACTCCCCGGGGTCTAGCTTTCTTT.

The rearrangement joins TRBV5-4 to TRBJ2-7; 9 positions agree with TRBD1. The CDR3 is made up of 14 amino acids. From germline, CDR1 is SGHNT and CDR2 YYREEE (reference sequence). J gave up 5 bases and V 4 bases, and 7 bases lay outside the gene matches. CDR3 protein: CASSEGQGLDEQYF. CDR3 nucleotides: TGTGCCAGCAGCGAGGGACAGGGTCTCGACGAGCAGTACTTC. Combining the CDR3 with reference TRBV5-4 and TRBJ2-7 gives the whole variable domain ETGVTQSPTHLIKTRGQQVTLRCSSQSGHNTVSWYQQALGQGPQFIFQYYREEENGRGNFPPRFSGLQFPNYSSELNVNALELDDSALYLCASSEGQGLDEQYFGPGTRLTVT.

This chain uses TRBV18 with TRBJ2-2, with D possibly being TRBD1 (6 bases). Deletions cut 5 bases from V and 2 bases from J, with 12 bases between. CDR1 KGHSH and CDR2 LQKENI come from the germline V gene. This CDR3 is built from 15 residues. CDR3 protein: CASSAGTPNTGELFF. DNA for the CDR3: TGTGCCAGCTCAGCCGGGACACCAAACACCGGGGAGCTGTTTTTT.

V usage is TRBV4-2 and J usage is TRBJ1-5; perhaps TRBD1 as D (6 bases). The V gene lost 0 bases and the J gene lost 6 bases, with 12 bases spanning the gap. This CDR3 is built from 15 residues. Germline CDR1 is LGHNA and CDR2 is YNFKEQ. As DNA, the CDR3 is TGTGCCAGCAGCCAAGATGGGGGGGCGGGTCAGCCCCAGCATTTT. This codes for CASSQDGGAGQPQHF.

This clone occurred a few times. The rearrangement links TRBV9 to TRBJ1-2, with 7 bases identical to TRBD1. CDR3 length equals 18 residues. Trimming removed 4 bases from V and 8 bases from J; junction bases left unmatched: 23. Germline lookup yields CDR1 SGDLS and CDR2 YYNGEE. CDR3 amino acids: CASSTGTAPSTLWGGYTF. CDR3 DNA: TGTGCCAGCAGCACAGGGACAGCCCCGTCGACATTGTGGGGGGGCTACACCTTC.

This clone occurred once. The rearrangement links TRBV5-1 to TRBJ2-2, with D perhaps TRBD2 (5 bases). With 0 bases removed from V and 5 bases from J, the gap between germline ends came to 8 bases. The CDR3 is made up of 14 amino acids. Germline assignment: CDR1 SGHRS and CDR2 YFSETQ. CDR3 region: CASSLADLTGELFF. DNA for the CDR3: TGCGCCAGCAGCTTGGCGGACTTGACCGGGGAGCTGTTTTTT.

V gene TRBV9 combines with J gene TRBJ2-7; 7 bases align to TRBD1. The CDR3 extends over 15 amino acids. Germline-derived CDR1 and CDR2 are SGDLS and YYNGEE. With V trimmed by 2 bases and J by 4 bases, 9 bases remained unmatched. This CDR3 is CASSVSWTGSYEQYF. The DNA of the CDR3 is TGTGCCAGCAGCGTGTCTTGGACAGGATCTTACGAGCAGTACTTC.

V is TRBV10-3 and J is TRBJ2-1, with D perhaps TRBD1 (5 bases). The germline V gene encodes CDR1 ENHRY and CDR2 SYGVKD. Trimming removed 0 bases at V and 4 bases at J, with 10 bases between. The CDR3 contains 15 residues. CDR3: CAISESGHPYNEQFF. For the CDR3, the DNA is TGTGCCATCAGTGAGTCTGGACACCCTTACAATGAGCAGTTCTTC.

The rearrangement links TRBV5-4 to TRBJ2-7, with TRBD2 matching 16 bases. With V trimmed by 0 bases and J by 0 bases, 6 bases remained unmatched. The germline gives CDR1 SGHNT, CDR2 YYREEE (reference sequence). The CDR3 spans 19 residues. The CDR3 loop reads CASSLDGTSGGASSYEQYF. In DNA, the CDR3 is TGTGCCAGCAGCTTGGATGGGACTAGCGGGGGGGCTTCCTCCTACGAGCAGTACTTC.

The chain is built from TRBV10-3 and TRBJ2-5; tentatively, D is TRBD2 (6 bases). In germline, CDR1 is ENHRY, CDR2 SYGVKD. Trimming shortened V by 4 bases and J by 5 bases, and 8 bases separated the two germline ends. The CDR3 is 12 amino acids. The CDR3 is CAISVAGETQYF. CDR3 nucleotides: TGTGCCATCAGTGTGGCGGGGGAGACCCAGTACTTC.

Concerning this clone: One end of the junction does not line up with germline, which may come from a read error. CDR3 protein: CASKAGGRSFNSPLHF. CDR3 DNA: TGTGCCAGCAAGGCGGGGGGCAGATCCTTTAATTCACCCCTCCACTTT. V and J are TRBV7-8 and TRBJ1-6, with D possibly TRBD1 on 6 matching bases. CDR1 and CDR2 (germline): SGHVS, FQNEAQ. The CDR3 consists of 16 residues.

This clone was seen only once. This rearrangement joins TRBV15 to TRBJ1-1; D is perhaps TRBD1 (6 bases). The CDR3 is 17 residues long. V was clipped by 0 bases and J by 2 bases, with 16 bases between them. The germline V gene has CDR1 LNHNV and CDR2 YYDKDF (reference sequence). CDR3 DNA: TGTGCCACCAGCAGAGATTCTTGGGGGCAGGGCAACACTGAAGCTTTCTTT. Translating gives CATSRDSWGQGNTEAFF.

V is TRBV7-2 and J is TRBJ2-7; maybe TRBD2 (5 bases). Per germline, CDR1 SGHTA and CDR2 FQGNSA. V gave up 7 bases and J gave up 3 bases, with 19 bases separating them. The CDR3 has 15 amino acids. CDR3 protein: CASTPSLGGSYEQYF. For the CDR3, the DNA is TGTGCCAGCACCCCTAGTCTGGGTGGGAGCTACGAGCAGTACTTC.

The table lists this clone with a count of one. The chain is built from TRBV6-6 and TRBJ2-2, with 7 bases identical to TRBD1. CDR1 is MNHNY, CDR2 SVGAGI, per germline (reference sequence). The V segment lost 5 bases and the J segment 2 bases; nucleotides outside the gene matches: 17. This CDR3 has 19 residues. CDR3 amino acids: CASSLPRGTVPSNTGELFF. The CDR3 bases are TGTGCCAGCAGTCTCCCCAGGGGGACAGTACCCTCTAACACCGGGGAGCTGTTTTTT.

The chain uses TRBV6-4 and TRBJ2-1; 8 nucleotides agree with TRBD2. The V and J ends lost 4 bases and 4 bases, in that order; junction bases with no gene match: 12. Germline CDR1 reads MRHNA; CDR2 reads SNTAGT. The CDR3 sequence is 17 residues long. This CDR3 is CASSALAMGGGYNEQFF. The CDR3 DNA reads as TGTGCCAGCAGTGCCCTAGCGATGGGCGGGGGGTACAATGAGCAGTTCTTC.

This chain links TRBV2 with TRBJ1-1, with unresolved D. There are 15 residues in the CDR3. Germline CDR1 reads SNHLY; CDR2 reads FYNNEI. The V end lost 2 bases, the J end lost 1 base, and 11 bases lay between the germline ends. The CDR3 nucleotides are TGTGCCAGCAGTGAACTAGTACTTCGGAACACTGAAGCTTTCTTT. It translates to CASSELVLRNTEAFF. The full variable domain, with the rest looked up from reference TRBV2 and TRBJ1-1, is EPEVTQTPSHQVTQMGQEVILRCVPISNHLYFYWYRQILGQKVEFLVSFYNNEISEKSEIFDDQFSVERPDGSNFTLKIRSTKLEDSAMYFCASSELVLRNTEAFFGQGTRLTVV.

The chain links TRBV7-3 to TRBJ1-1, with no clear D. This CDR3 is built from 12 residues. CDR1 and CDR2 from the germline V gene are SGHTA and FQGTGA. The V and J ends lost 5 bases and 6 bases respectively, with 10 bases between them. The CDR3 protein is CASSPVGAEAFF. CDR3 nucleotide sequence: TGTGCCAGCAGCCCCGTGGGCGCTGAAGCTTTCTTT.

The rearrangement uses TRBV19 and TRBJ1-2; D is uncertain. Germline V lookup: CDR1 LNHDA, CDR2 SQIVND (reference sequence). The CDR3 covers 13 residues. V was shortened by 5 bases and J by 10 bases, with 17 bases between the two germline ends. The CDR3 bases are TGTGCCAGTAGTCTTCATCAGGATGTCGCCTACACCTTC. It encodes CASSLHQDVAYTF.

This chain links TRBV3-1 (or the pseudogene TRBV3-2) with TRBJ2-2; TRBD2 is a possible D gene (6 bases). The V gene lost 1 base and the J gene lost 6 bases, with 9 bases spanning the gap. The CDR3 has 14 amino acids. The germline CDR1 and CDR2 sequences are LGHDT and YNNKEL (reference sequence). As DNA, the CDR3 is TGTGCCAGCAGCCAAGCGGGGGTGTCCGGGGAGCTGTTTTTT. It is translated as CASSQAGVSGELFF.

This chain uses TRBV3-1 (or the pseudogene TRBV3-2) with TRBJ2-7, with 11 positions matching TRBD2. Per the germline V gene, CDR1 is LGHDT and CDR2 is YNNKEL (reference sequence). The CDR3 is 18 amino acids. Losses at the gene ends were 3 bases for V and 0 bases for J; bases not matched to a gene: 10. CDR3 amino acids: CASSQGGLAGGTSYEQYF. Here the CDR3 DNA reads TGTGCCAGCAGCCAGGGCGGGCTAGCGGGGGGTACCTCCTACGAGCAGTACTTC.

The CDR3 DNA is TGTGCCATCAGTCCCAGTTTAGGGACAGGTAAGATTAGCAATCAGCCCCAGCATTTT. It encodes CAISPSLGTGKISNQPQHF. The chain links TRBV10-3 to TRBJ1-5; 8 bases agree with TRBD1. Germline V lookup: CDR1 ENHRY, CDR2 SYGVKD. Trimming cost V 5 bases and J 0 bases; bases outside gene matches: 15. The CDR3 contains 19 residues.

The V and J genes are TRBV7-2 and TRBJ2-2, with D possibly being TRBD2 (5 bases). Germline CDR1 reads SGHTA; CDR2 reads FQGNSA. Trimming removed 5 bases at V and 3 bases at J, with 16 bases between. This CDR3 comprises 16 residues. The CDR3 region has the DNA TGTGCCAGCAGCCCCCTGAGGGCGCTGGACACCGGGGAGCTGTTTTTT. Translated, it gives CASSPLRALDTGELFF.

In nucleotides, the CDR3 is TGTGCCACCAGTGACTCCCAGGGCTCACAGGGGAAAGTAACCGGGGAGCTGTTTTTT. As protein: CATSDSQGSQGKVTGELFF. The chain links TRBV24-1 to TRBJ2-2; 7 nucleotides align to TRBD1. The CDR3 consists of 19 residues. Germline loops: CDR1 KGHDR, CDR2 SFDVKD. The V and J ends lost 4 bases and 5 bases, in that order; junction bases with no gene match: 18.

The gene calls are TRBV7-9 and TRBJ2-1; possibly TRBD2 for D (6 bases). Per the germline V gene, CDR1 is SEHNR and CDR2 is FQNEAQ (reference sequence). V lost 6 bases and J lost 3, with 21 bases in between. CDR3 length equals 17 residues. CDR3: CASRTIERADLYNEQFF. The CDR3 DNA sequence: TGTGCCAGCAGGACCATAGAGCGGGCAGACCTCTACAATGAGCAGTTCTTC.

The J gene is TRBJ2-3, the V gene TRBV11-2, with 10 bases aligning to TRBD2. Germline CDR1 reads SGHAT; CDR2 reads FQNNGV. This CDR3 comprises 18 residues. V was clipped by 4 bases and J by 4 bases; unmatched bases: 14. The CDR3 is CASSSLTLAGGWPDTQYF. For the CDR3, the DNA is TGTGCCAGCAGCTCATTGACCTTAGCGGGGGGTTGGCCAGATACGCAGTATTTT.

The table lists this clone with a few counts. The rearrangement uses TRBV19 and TRBJ1-4, with D perhaps matching TRBD1 (6 bases). V was cut by 5 bases and J by 5 bases, with 12 bases left in between. Germline assignment: CDR1 LNHDA and CDR2 SQIVND (reference sequence). The CDR3 consists of 14 residues. The CDR3 here is CASSFGTPNEKLFF. The CDR3 DNA sequence: TGTGCCAGTAGTTTTGGGACACCGAATGAAAAACTGTTTTTT.

J is TRBJ2-5 and V is TRBV29-1; a weak D match, TRBD1 (6 bases). Trimming removed 3 bases at V and 2 bases at J, with 13 bases between. The germline V gene encodes CDR1 SQVTM and CDR2 ANQGSEA. This CDR3 has 14 residues. This chain's CDR3 is CSVDGRGGQETQYF. The CDR3 nucleotides read TGCAGCGTTGACGGCAGGGGCGGGCAAGAGACCCAGTACTTC.